This T cell receptor (beta chain) was documented in a study of neurological immune-mediated disorders. Study findings and constraints: There was no association between the multiple sclerosis repertoire cluster and any clinical or MRI feature.

Looked up from germline, CDR1 is SGHTA and CDR2 is FQGTGA. V lost 1 base to trimming and J lost 5 bases, with 12 bases between them. CDR3 length: 15 residues. This clonotype was picked up many times. What it binds is unknown. TCRdb re-analysed the 5' RACE reads in MiXCR, keeping a single row per CDR3 protein. The table lists 85,000 to 100,000 distinct CDR3 sequences, around 3.3% of them singletons. The receptor's source is a young woman with multiple sclerosis. The material sequenced was PBMCs. The V gene is TRBV7-3, the J gene TRBJ2-1; weak D call: TRBD2 (6 bases). CDR3 loop: CASSLRGRPNNEQFF. For the CDR3, the DNA is TGTGCCAGCAGCTTAAGGGGGAGGCCTAACAATGAGCAGTTCTTC. Full variable domain (missing parts from reference TRBV7-3 and TRBJ2-1): GAGVSQTPSNKVTEKGKYVELRCDPISGHTALYWYRQSLGQGPEFLIYFQGTGAADDSGLPNDRFFAVRPEGSVSTLKIQRTERGDSAVYLCASSLRGRPNNEQFFGPGTRLTVL.